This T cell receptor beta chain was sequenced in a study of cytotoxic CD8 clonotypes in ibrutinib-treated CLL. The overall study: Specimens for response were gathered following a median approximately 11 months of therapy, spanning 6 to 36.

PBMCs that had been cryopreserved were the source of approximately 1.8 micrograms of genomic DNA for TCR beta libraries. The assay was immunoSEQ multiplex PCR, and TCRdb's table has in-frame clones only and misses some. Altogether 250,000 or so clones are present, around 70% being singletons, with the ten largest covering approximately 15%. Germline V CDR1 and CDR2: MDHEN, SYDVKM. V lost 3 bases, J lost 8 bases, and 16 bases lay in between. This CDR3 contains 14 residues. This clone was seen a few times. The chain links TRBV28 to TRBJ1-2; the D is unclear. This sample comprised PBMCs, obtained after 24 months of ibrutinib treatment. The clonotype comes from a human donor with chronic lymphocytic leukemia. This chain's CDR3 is CASSLPLGLRGYTF. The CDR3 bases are TGTGCCAGCAGTTTGCCCCTCGGACTGAGGGGCTACACCTTC.